This is a list of T cell receptor beta chains from one sample in a study of naive and memory T cell subsets. TCRdb re-called the UMI-ligation and nested PCR reads with MiXCR, one entry per CDR3 protein. Of over 80,000 distinct CDR3 sequences listed, 11% are singletons. Source material: naive CD4+ T cells from blood. Receptors originate from a human donor in good health. Each CDR3 is given with its conserved first and last residue. Fields, in order: D gene, J gene, clone size, V gene, CDR3 DNA, CDR3 protein. A D gene is named only where the DNA matches it firmly. Clone size is given for some rows only: seen once, a few or many times, or a class if the clone is expanded.

D: TRBD1; J: TRBJ1-1; size: many; V: TRBV29-1; DNA: TGCAGCGGGGGACAGTTGAACACTGAAGCTTTCTTT; CDR3: CSGGQLNTEAFF
D: .; J: TRBJ2-7; size: .; V: TRBV4-2; DNA: TGTGCCAGCAGCCAAATTAGCGGCTCCTACGAGCAGTACTTC; CDR3: CASSQISGSYEQYF
D: TRBD2; J: TRBJ2-1; size: few; V: TRBV10-3; DNA: TGTGCCATCAGCGCCGGGAGGGGACTGGGGAAAGATGAGCAGTTCTTC; CDR3: CAISAGRGLGKDEQFF
D: TRBD2; J: TRBJ2-3; size: .; V: TRBV11-2; DNA: TGTGCCAGCAGCTTCCGTCCCTTTAGCGGGGTGGCGGGTACGGATACGCAGTATTTT; CDR3: CASSFRPFSGVAGTDTQYF
D: .; J: TRBJ2-7; size: many; V: TRBV10-3; DNA: TGTGCCATCAGTGGAGACCGGGATCCATACGAGCAGTACTTC; CDR3: CAISGDRDPYEQYF
D: .; J: TRBJ2-3; size: many; V: TRBV4-3; DNA: TGCGCCAGCAGCCACTCCGACGCAACTAGCACAGATACGCAGTATTTT; CDR3: CASSHSDATSTDTQYF
D: TRBD2; J: TRBJ2-4; size: few; V: TRBV7-9; DNA: TGTGCCAGCAGCTTCGGCAGCGGGGGTGGAAACATTCAGTACTTC; CDR3: CASSFGSGGGNIQYF
D: TRBD1; J: TRBJ2-3; size: .; V: TRBV6-2/TRBV6-3; DNA: TGTGCCAGCAGTTACGGGGACAGGGATTCCACAGATACGCAGTATTTT; CDR3: CASSYGDRDSTDTQYF
D: .; J: TRBJ2-2; size: many; V: TRBV4-2; DNA: TGTGCCAGCAGCCAAACAATCCCCCGGGGGCCGATACTGCTGGGTGAGCTGTTTTTT; CDR3: CASSQTIPRGPILLGELFF
D: .; J: TRBJ2-5; size: few; V: TRBV30; DNA: TGTGCCTGGCGTACAGGGTTGGAGACCCAGTACTTC; CDR3: CAWRTGLETQYF
D: .; J: TRBJ2-1; size: .; V: TRBV29-1; DNA: TGCAGCGTGCCATCAGGGGTTTTATACAATGAGCAGTTCTTC; CDR3: CSVPSGVLYNEQFF
D: .; J: TRBJ2-7; size: .; V: TRBV5-1; DNA: TGCGCCAGCAGCTTGTCCGCTTTTCCCTACGAGCAGTACTTC; CDR3: CASSLSAFPYEQYF
D: .; J: TRBJ2-7; size: many; V: TRBV7-8; DNA: TGTGCCAGCAGACAGGACCCCTACGAGCAGTACTTC; CDR3: CASRQDPYEQYF
D: TRBD1; J: TRBJ2-4; size: .; V: TRBV30; DNA: TGTGCCTGGATGAACAAGGGGGCGGCAAACATTCAGTACTTC; CDR3: CAWMNKGAANIQYF
D: .; J: TRBJ2-1; size: few; V: TRBV19; DNA: TGTGCCAGTAGTCGGGAGTACTCCTACAATGAGCAGTTCTTC; CDR3: CASSREYSYNEQFF
D: .; J: TRBJ1-1; size: few; V: TRBV29-1; DNA: TGCAGCGTGTTGGACGGGACTTCAAAAGCTTTCTTT; CDR3: CSVLDGTSKAFF
D: .; J: TRBJ2-6; size: .; V: TRBV4-3; DNA: TGCGCCAGCAGCCAAGTTGGCAGGTACCACCCTGGGGCCAACGTCCTGACTTTC; CDR3: CASSQVGRYHPGANVLTF
D: .; J: TRBJ1-1; size: few; V: TRBV5-6; DNA: TGTGCCAGCAGCTTGTACGAGGGACACACTGAAGCTTTCTTT; CDR3: CASSLYEGHTEAFF
D: .; J: TRBJ1-2; size: .; V: TRBV12-3/TRBV12-4; DNA: TGTGCCAGCAGTTTTGGGGGCCCTTCCAACTATGGCTACACCTTC; CDR3: CASSFGGPSNYGYTF
D: .; J: TRBJ2-7; size: many; V: TRBV20-1; DNA: TGCAGTGCTAGGCAGGGGGGTCGGTCCTACGAGCAGTACTTC; CDR3: CSARQGGRSYEQYF
D: TRBD1; J: TRBJ1-1; size: .; V: TRBV7-2; DNA: TGTGCCAGCAGCTTTACGTTAACAGGGGGCACTGAAGCTTTCTTT; CDR3: CASSFTLTGGTEAFF
D: TRBD2; J: TRBJ2-7; size: .; V: TRBV28; DNA: TGTGCCTGCAGTTTAGAGCGGGGATTCTACGAGCAGTACTTC; CDR3: CACSLERGFYEQYF
D: .; J: TRBJ2-5; size: many; V: TRBV7-2; DNA: TGTGCCAGCAGCTTATCCGGGCAACCGGAGGGGACCCAGTACTTC; CDR3: CASSLSGQPEGTQYF
D: .; J: TRBJ2-7; size: few; V: TRBV28; DNA: TGTGCCAGCAGTAGGAGAGAGCAGTACTTC; CDR3: CASSRREQYF
D: TRBD1; J: TRBJ2-7; size: .; V: TRBV7-2; DNA: TGTGCCAGCAGCTTACGATGGGACAGGCAGTCCTACGAGCAGTACTTC; CDR3: CASSLRWDRQSYEQYF
D: .; J: TRBJ2-7; size: few; V: TRBV28; DNA: TGTGCCAGCAGTTTCAGTCGGCCACCCTCCTACGAGCAGTACTTC; CDR3: CASSFSRPPSYEQYF
D: .; J: TRBJ2-5; size: few; V: TRBV2; DNA: TGTGCCAGCAGCCCTCGGGACTACCAAGAGACCCAGTACTTC; CDR3: CASSPRDYQETQYF
D: .; J: TRBJ2-7; size: .; V: TRBV19; DNA: TGTGCCAGTATACCAGGGAACGAGCAGTACTTC; CDR3: CASIPGNEQYF
D: .; J: TRBJ2-4; size: many; V: TRBV7-9; DNA: TGTGCCAGCAGCTTCCAACTGACAGTTGGTGGGGCCAAAAACATTCAGTACTTC; CDR3: CASSFQLTVGGAKNIQYF
D: TRBD1; J: TRBJ1-5; size: .; V: TRBV7-9; DNA: TGTGCCGGGGGGACAGGGAATCAGCCCCAGCATTTT; CDR3: CAGGTGNQPQHF
D: .; J: TRBJ2-1; size: .; V: TRBV30; DNA: TGTGCCTGGAGTGTACTATGGCAGGCCCCATCTGAGCAGTTCTTC; CDR3: CAWSVLWQAPSEQFF
D: TRBD2; J: TRBJ2-7; size: .; V: TRBV5-1; DNA: TGCGCCAGCAGCTCCTTAGCGGGAGGGCCTGTCGAGCAGTACTTC; CDR3: CASSSLAGGPVEQYF
D: .; J: TRBJ2-7; size: few; V: TRBV7-9; DNA: TGTGCCAGCAGCCTCCGATTGGGGGGAGACGAGCAGTACTTC; CDR3: CASSLRLGGDEQYF
D: .; J: TRBJ1-5; size: many; V: TRBV18; DNA: TGTGCCAGCTCACCAGGAATAGGCAATCAGCCCCAGCATTTT; CDR3: CASSPGIGNQPQHF
D: .; J: TRBJ2-7; size: many; V: TRBV21-1; DNA: TGTGCCAGCCGTGGGACCGACTCCTACGAGCAGTACTTC; CDR3: CASRGTDSYEQYF